Listed below are T cell receptor beta chains from one sample, sequenced in a study of CD8+ T cells in alopecia areata. Using immunoSEQ multiplex PCR, the repertoire was profiled, and TCRdb retains in-frame clones only, with some absent. The data contain about 180,000 clones, 63% of them singletons. The sample consisted of CD4+ T cells sorted from blood, taken at week 0. These TCRs come from a human donor with alopecia areata. CDR3s include the opening cysteine and the closing phenylalanine or tryptophan. Fields, in order: CDR3 protein, clone size, J gene, V gene. The size field is filled for only some rows; it gives once, few, many or a size class.

CDR3 protein: CASRNERMETQYF; clone size: NA; J gene: TRBJ2-5; V gene: TRBV27
CDR3 protein: CSVELGNGYTF; clone size: few; J gene: TRBJ1-2; V gene: TRBV29-1
CDR3 protein: CSASQETQYF; clone size: NA; J gene: TRBJ2-5; V gene: TRBV20-1
CDR3 protein: CASSPYTQGGNIQYF; clone size: few; J gene: TRBJ2-4; V gene: TRBV27
CDR3 protein: CSGRRIQETQYF; clone size: few; J gene: TRBJ2-5; V gene: TRBV29-1
CDR3 protein: CSAQTFGGADTEAFF; clone size: NA; J gene: TRBJ1-1; V gene: TRBV29-1
CDR3 protein: CASSEAVKTYEQYF; clone size: NA; J gene: TRBJ2-7; V gene: TRBV6-1
CDR3 protein: CSVELLAGGPKGYNEQFF; clone size: NA; J gene: TRBJ2-1; V gene: TRBV29-1
CDR3 protein: CSVDRQGMNTEAFF; clone size: NA; J gene: TRBJ1-1; V gene: TRBV29-1
CDR3 protein: CAWNAGTGEKLFF; clone size: NA; J gene: TRBJ1-4; V gene: TRBV30
CDR3 protein: CASSEGGTANYGYTF; clone size: NA; J gene: TRBJ1-2; V gene: TRBV6-1
CDR3 protein: CASSLNLDRSGQPQHF; clone size: NA; J gene: TRBJ1-5; V gene: TRBV27
CDR3 protein: CAWSTTGGRTEAFF; clone size: few; J gene: TRBJ1-1; V gene: TRBV30
CDR3 protein: CASSLTSGGAYEQFF; clone size: NA; J gene: TRBJ2-1; V gene: TRBV2
CDR3 protein: CSAEQETQYF; clone size: NA; J gene: TRBJ2-5; V gene: TRBV20-1
CDR3 protein: CASRTGGGADTQYF; clone size: NA; J gene: TRBJ2-3; V gene: TRBV7-3
CDR3 protein: CASSLSTSGGLGNIQYF; clone size: NA; J gene: TRBJ2-4; V gene: TRBV5-1
CDR3 protein: CASSYGGQNTEAFF; clone size: NA; J gene: TRBJ1-1; V gene: TRBV6-5
CDR3 protein: CASSITHGQGSTFF; clone size: NA; J gene: TRBJ1-1; V gene: TRBV27
CDR3 protein: CSVGNAGLGEQYF; clone size: NA; J gene: TRBJ2-7; V gene: TRBV29-1
CDR3 protein: CASSLGDGFRTDTQYF; clone size: few; J gene: TRBJ2-3; V gene: TRBV7-2
CDR3 protein: CAISEGTGPNYGYTF; clone size: few; J gene: TRBJ1-2; V gene: TRBV10-3
CDR3 protein: CASSPGRNNSPLHF; clone size: many; J gene: TRBJ1-6; V gene: TRBV5-6
CDR3 protein: CSVEESTEAFF; clone size: few; J gene: TRBJ1-1; V gene: TRBV29-1
CDR3 protein: CAWIRAGGPGEQFF; clone size: NA; J gene: TRBJ2-1; V gene: TRBV30
CDR3 protein: CASSSSGQGQPQHF; clone size: few; J gene: TRBJ1-5; V gene: TRBV18
CDR3 protein: CAWSVHRGGYTF; clone size: few; J gene: TRBJ1-2; V gene: TRBV30
CDR3 protein: CASSLSPPGVGYEQYF; clone size: few; J gene: TRBJ2-7; V gene: TRBV27
CDR3 protein: CAWSGGPFNEQFF; clone size: NA; J gene: TRBJ2-1; V gene: TRBV30
CDR3 protein: CASSPQDGYNSPLHF; clone size: once; J gene: TRBJ1-6; V gene: TRBV9
CDR3 protein: CASSSYPGQGHRGSYNEQFF; clone size: many; J gene: TRBJ2-1; V gene: TRBV19
CDR3 protein: CSVVLAGTEQYF; clone size: NA; J gene: TRBJ2-7; V gene: TRBV29-1
CDR3 protein: CASSWLTGDTEAFF; clone size: NA; J gene: TRBJ1-1; V gene: TRBV5-1
CDR3 protein: CASSPGGRAAYGYTF; clone size: NA; J gene: TRBJ1-2; V gene: TRBV25-1
CDR3 protein: CAISESSTYGYEQYF; clone size: few; J gene: TRBJ2-7; V gene: TRBV10-3
CDR3 protein: CASGLSGANVLTF; clone size: NA; J gene: TRBJ2-6; V gene: TRBV30
CDR3 protein: CASSEAGGNEQFF; clone size: NA; J gene: TRBJ2-1; V gene: TRBV25-1
CDR3 protein: CASSQDLGGATYEQFF; clone size: NA; J gene: TRBJ2-1; V gene: TRBV4-3
CDR3 protein: CASSPWGQGNTEAFF; clone size: NA; J gene: TRBJ1-1; V gene: TRBV7-8
CDR3 protein: CASSVQGNTEAFF; clone size: once; J gene: TRBJ1-1; V gene: TRBV14
CDR3 protein: CAWSPTGISNQPQHF; clone size: NA; J gene: TRBJ1-5; V gene: TRBV30
CDR3 protein: CSASQGGLNSPLHF; clone size: NA; J gene: TRBJ1-6; V gene: TRBV29-1
CDR3 protein: CAWSVDRARSPNNQPQHF; clone size: once; J gene: TRBJ1-5; V gene: TRBV30
CDR3 protein: CASSRAGVAKNIQYF; clone size: NA; J gene: TRBJ2-4; V gene: TRBV13
CDR3 protein: CASSQDQAAEETQYF; clone size: NA; J gene: TRBJ2-5; V gene: TRBV4-2
CDR3 protein: CSVVISRRGRVVEQFF; clone size: NA; J gene: TRBJ2-1; V gene: TRBV29-1
CDR3 protein: CASQEQFNEKLFF; clone size: NA; J gene: TRBJ1-4; V gene: TRBV5-6
CDR3 protein: CSVEAYSNTEAFF; clone size: NA; J gene: TRBJ1-1; V gene: TRBV29-1
CDR3 protein: CAWSVLRLAGGKEQFF; clone size: NA; J gene: TRBJ2-1; V gene: TRBV30